A selection of T cell receptor beta chains follows, all from one sample in a study of T cell responses to AZD1222 COVID-19 vaccine. This table comes from immunoSEQ multiplex PCR, and its TCRdb copy is limited to in-frame clones, with some not included. In the table there are fewer than 35,000 clones, approximately 90% of which are singletons. The sequencing here drew on peripheral blood, taken on day 0 of AZD1222 vaccination. The receptors derive from an adult in good health. Each CDR3 is given with its conserved first and last residue. The D gene is left open where the match is weak. Only part of the rows carry a size: once, few, many, or a class if the clone is expanded.

TRBV12-3/TRBV12-4	NA	TRBD2	TRBJ2-5	13	TGTGCCAGCAGAAGCGGGGGTGGGGAGACCCAGTACTTC	CASRSGGGETQYF
TRBV19	NA	NA	TRBJ1-5	17	TGTGCCAGTAGTATGGTTTTAGTAAGCAGCAGCAATCAGCCCCAGCATTTT	CASSMVLVSSSNQPQHF
TRBV18	NA	NA	TRBJ1-5	15	TGTGCCAGCTCCCAGAGCCAGGGGCCCAATCAGCCCCAGCATTTT	CASSQSQGPNQPQHF
TRBV14	NA	NA	TRBJ1-2	15	TGTGCCAGCAGCTTTGGTGGCACAGGGAGCTATGGCTACACCTTC	CASSFGGTGSYGYTF
TRBV25-1	once	NA	TRBJ1-6	15	TGTGCCACCCGGAAGGGGCCAGGCAATAATTCACCCCTCCACTTT	CATRKGPGNNSPLHF
TRBV9	NA	NA	TRBJ2-7	15	TGTGCCAGCCGCAAACCTCGGGACATCCGATACGAGCAGTACTTC	CASRKPRDIRYEQYF
TRBV29-1	NA	NA	TRBJ2-3	12	TGCAGCGTGGGGCGAGGGAGTGATACGCAGTATTTT	CSVGRGSDTQYF
TRBV7-9	NA	TRBD1	TRBJ1-1	16	TGTGCCAGCAGCTTAGACCCCAGGACAGGGTACACTGAAGCTTTCTTT	CASSLDPRTGYTEAFF
TRBV5-1	NA	NA	TRBJ1-1	14	TGCGCCAGCAACCCGGGACGGATGAACACTGAAGCTTTCTTT	CASNPGRMNTEAFF
TRBV2	NA	NA	TRBJ1-1	14	TGTGCCAGCACTCCGGAAAGCTTGAACACTGAAGCTTTCTTT	CASTPESLNTEAFF
TRBV27	once	NA	TRBJ1-1	13	TGTGCCAGCAGTTTTAAACTTGGCCTTGGAGCTTTCTTT	CASSFKLGLGAFF
TRBV30	NA	NA	TRBJ1-4	14	TGTGCCTGGGCATCCGGGGGGGGAAGTGAAAAACTGTTTTTT	CAWASGGGSEKLFF
TRBV19	NA	NA	TRBJ1-4	14	TGTGCCAGTAGTACTTCTCACCGGAGGGAAAAACTGTTTTTT	CASSTSHRREKLFF
TRBV5-8	NA	NA	TRBJ1-5	14	TGTGCCAGCAGCTTGGGGACAGTCTCAGGGCCCCAGCATTTT	CASSLGTVSGPQHF
TRBV10-3	NA	TRBD1	TRBJ1-2	14	TGTGCCATCAGTGAGGGACAGGGGTTCTATGGCTACACCTTC	CAISEGQGFYGYTF
TRBV4-2	NA	NA	TRBJ2-2	19	TGTGCCAGCAGCCAAGAAACCTCCCCGGGACGGCCGAACACCGGGGAGCTGTTTTTT	CASSQETSPGRPNTGELFF
TRBV30	NA	TRBD1	TRBJ2-7	12	TGTGCCGGGAAGGGACAGACCTACGAGCAGTACTTC	CAGKGQTYEQYF
TRBV7-2	NA	TRBD2	TRBJ2-5	16	TGTGCCAGCAGCCTTACTAGCGGGGTTGGACAAGAGACCCAGTACTTC	CASSLTSGVGQETQYF
TRBV7-8	NA	TRBD2	TRBJ2-3	17	TGTGCCAGCAGCCAGGGACTAGCGGGGGCCAACACAGATACGCAGTATTTT	CASSQGLAGANTDTQYF
TRBV19	NA	NA	TRBJ2-7	15	TGTGCCAGTAGTACTCCGGGACGGGAATCCTACGAGCAGTACTTC	CASSTPGRESYEQYF
TRBV7-2	NA	NA	TRBJ1-5	13	TGTGCCAGCAGCTTAGACCTAGACCAGCCCCAGCATTTT	CASSLDLDQPQHF
TRBV6-4	NA	NA	TRBJ1-1	15	TGTGCCAGCAGTGACTCCGTCGGGGCGCGGACTGAAGCTTTCTTT	CASSDSVGARTEAFF
TRBV7-2	once	TRBD1	TRBJ2-7	18	TGTGCCAGCAGCGCCGGGTGGGGACAGGGGCTCCGGGGTCCCGAGCAGTACTTC	CASSAGWGQGLRGPEQYF
TRBV2	once	NA	TRBJ1-2	13	TGTGCCAGCAGTGAAGGAAGATCCTATGGCTACACCTTC	CASSEGRSYGYTF
TRBV7-2	NA	TRBD1	TRBJ1-5	15	TGTGCCAGCAGCTTAGGACAGGGGGGGTTGCAGCCCCAGCATTTT	CASSLGQGGLQPQHF
TRBV7-2	NA	NA	TRBJ2-1	15	TGTGCCAGCAGCTTAGGCGGGGGCCCATACAATGAGCAGTTCTTC	CASSLGGGPYNEQFF
TRBV10-1	NA	NA	TRBJ1-5	13	TGCGCCAGCAGTGAGGCGGGAGATCAGCCCCAGCATTTT	CASSEAGDQPQHF
TRBV29-1	NA	NA	TRBJ1-3	14	TGCAGCGTTGAGTCTCGACCCTCTGGAAACACCATATATTTT	CSVESRPSGNTIYF
TRBV2	NA	TRBD1	TRBJ2-7	13	TGTGCCAGCAGTGGGACAGGGGCGGCCGAGCAGTACTTC	CASSGTGAAEQYF
TRBV7-9	NA	NA	TRBJ2-1	18	TGTGCCAGCAGCTTAGTGGGGTCACCGGGACGGGGTAAGAATGAGCAGTTCTTC	CASSLVGSPGRGKNEQFF
TRBV9	NA	NA	TRBJ1-2	15	TGTGCCAGCAGCGACGGACAGCTCTCTAACTATGGCTACACCTTC	CASSDGQLSNYGYTF
TRBV30	NA	NA	TRBJ1-2	12	TGTGCCTGGAGTTCGGGGTACTATGGCTACACCTTC	CAWSSGYYGYTF
TRBV12-3/TRBV12-4	NA	NA	TRBJ1-1	12	TGTGCCAGCAGTTCCCGGACAGCTGAAGCTTTCTTT	CASSSRTAEAFF
TRBV6-5	NA	NA	TRBJ1-1	12	TGTGCCAGCAGCCCCTTAACGGGTGCTGCTTTCTTT	CASSPLTGAAFF
TRBV5-6	NA	TRBD1	TRBJ1-6	15	TGTGCCAGCAGCTTGACAGGGGGCTTTGATTCACCCCTCCACTTT	CASSLTGGFDSPLHF
TRBV28	NA	NA	TRBJ1-2	13	TGTGCCAGCAGTTTACCAGGGGCAGGAGGCTACACCTTC	CASSLPGAGGYTF
TRBV6-2/TRBV6-3	NA	NA	TRBJ1-2	14	TGTGCCAGCAGTTACTCGGCCAGCAGGGGTGGCTACACCTTC	CASSYSASRGGYTF
TRBV5-1	NA	NA	TRBJ2-3	14	TGCGCCAGCAGCTTGGGCGGACTGACAGATACGCAGTATTTT	CASSLGGLTDTQYF
TRBV27	NA	TRBD1	TRBJ1-2	14	TGTGCCAGCAAGCTCGGACAGGGGGTCTATGGCTACACCTTC	CASKLGQGVYGYTF
TRBV11-2	few	TRBD1	TRBJ1-3	14	TGTGCCAGCAGCCCTGGGACAGTCCGGAACACCATATATTTT	CASSPGTVRNTIYF
TRBV9	NA	TRBD1	TRBJ1-3	14	TGTGCCAGCAGCGCTTGGACAGGGGGAAACACCATATATTTT	CASSAWTGGNTIYF
TRBV5-1	NA	NA	TRBJ2-7	14	TGCGCCAGCAGCTGGCAGGGCCTCTCCTACGAGCAGTACTTC	CASSWQGLSYEQYF
TRBV18	NA	NA	TRBJ2-6	18	TGTGCCAGCTCACCGATTTGGACGGCGAACTCTGGGGCCAACGTCCTGACTTTC	CASSPIWTANSGANVLTF
TRBV5-1	NA	NA	TRBJ1-1	12	TGCGCCAGCAGCTTGGGAGGGTACGAAGCTTTCTTT	CASSLGGYEAFF